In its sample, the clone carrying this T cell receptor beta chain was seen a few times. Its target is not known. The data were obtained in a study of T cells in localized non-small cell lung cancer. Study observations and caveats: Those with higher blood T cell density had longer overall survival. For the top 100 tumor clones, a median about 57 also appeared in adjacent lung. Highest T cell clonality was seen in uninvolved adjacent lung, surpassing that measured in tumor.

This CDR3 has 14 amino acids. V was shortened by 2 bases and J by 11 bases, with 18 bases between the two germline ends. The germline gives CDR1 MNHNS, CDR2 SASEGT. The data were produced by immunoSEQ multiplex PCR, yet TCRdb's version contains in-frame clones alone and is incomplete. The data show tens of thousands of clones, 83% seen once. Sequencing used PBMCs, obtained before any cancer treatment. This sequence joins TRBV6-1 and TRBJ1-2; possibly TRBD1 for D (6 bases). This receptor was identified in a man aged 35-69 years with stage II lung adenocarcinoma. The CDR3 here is CASSESINREWYTF. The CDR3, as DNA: TGTGCCAGCAGTGAATCAATAAACAGGGAGTGGTACACCTTC.